This T cell receptor beta chain was recorded in a study of OX40 agonist ivuxolimab in advanced cancers. Study in general: Patients were dosed with the agonistic anti-OX40 (CD134) antibody ivuxolimab. Overall study findings and caveats: It was not determined which antigens were specifically recognized by the peripheral T cells that had undergone clonal expansion. At 0.1 to 3.0 mg/kg, clonal expansion of CD4+ and CD8+ blood T cells had occurred by week 6. Averaging showed that CD8+ T cells had more expanded clones than CD4+ did.

In the case of this clone: Its antigen is unknown.

This CDR3 is built from 15 residues. V lost 1 base and J lost 1; bases outside the gene matches: 2. Only in-frame clones appear in the TCRdb table, and some are missing; sequencing was by immunoSEQ multiplex PCR. The table lists about 38,000 clones, around four fifths of them singletons, with around 20% in the top ten. This specimen was CD4+ or CD8+ T cells sorted from blood, taken in a trial of the OX40 agonist ivuxolimab. The chain uses TRBV5-3 and TRBJ2-5; 9 nucleotides align to TRBD2. TRBV5-3 falls under the ORF class, with uncertain function. The receptor was derived from an adult with an advanced solid tumor such as melanoma, head and neck, liver or kidney cancer. The CDR3 DNA reads as TGTGCCAGAAGCTTGACTAGCGGGTCCCAAGAGACCCAGTACTTC. It is translated as CARSLTSGSQETQYF.